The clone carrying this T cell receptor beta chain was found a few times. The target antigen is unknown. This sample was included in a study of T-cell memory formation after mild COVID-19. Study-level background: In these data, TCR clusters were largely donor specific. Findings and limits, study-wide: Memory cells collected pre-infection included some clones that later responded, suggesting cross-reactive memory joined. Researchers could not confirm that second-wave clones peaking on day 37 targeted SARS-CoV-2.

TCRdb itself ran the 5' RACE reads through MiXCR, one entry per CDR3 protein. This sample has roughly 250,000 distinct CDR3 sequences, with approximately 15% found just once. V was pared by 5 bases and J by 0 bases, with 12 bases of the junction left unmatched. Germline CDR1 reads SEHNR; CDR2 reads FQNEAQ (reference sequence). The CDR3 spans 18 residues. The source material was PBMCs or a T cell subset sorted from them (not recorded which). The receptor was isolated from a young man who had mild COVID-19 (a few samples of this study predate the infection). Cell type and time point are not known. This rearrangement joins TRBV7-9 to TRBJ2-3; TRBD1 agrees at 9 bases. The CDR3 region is CASSPVDRGPTSTDTQYF. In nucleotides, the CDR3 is TGTGCCAGCAGCCCGGTGGACAGGGGACCCACTAGCACAGATACGCAGTATTTT.